This T cell receptor beta chain was sequenced during a study of blood T cell repertoires in COVID-19. Authors' processing steps: Amplification of reference gene primers provided the estimated nucleated cell counts. Using immunoSEQ multiplex PCR, the repertoire was profiled, and TCRdb retains in-frame clones only, with some absent. The D gene and trimming were derived from the DNA, and the V and J assignments and clone size from that table. The data contain 80,000 or so clones, 70% to 90% of them singletons. This sequence was found in a man in his sixties with COVID-19, enrolled during active disease. The sequenced sample consisted of peripheral blood.

The CDR3 coding sequence is TGCGCCAGCAGCTTAGGCGGGAGCCAAGATACGCAGTATTTT. It encodes CASSLGGSQDTQYF. V gene TRBV5-1 combines with J gene TRBJ2-3, with 7 bases identical to TRBD2. CDR3 size: 14 residues. CDR1 is SGHRS and CDR2 is YFSETQ in the germline V gene. Losses at the gene ends were 2 bases for V and 5 bases for J; bases not matched to a gene: 5.